This T cell receptor (beta chain) was found in a study of blood T cell repertoires in COVID-19. Study overall: COVID-19 samples from acute and convalescent phases originated in the United States, Italy and Spain. In each case, the material was cDNA or gDNA derived from T cells, B-cell-depleted T cells, or PBMCs.

Germline V gene lookup returns CDR1 ENHRY and CDR2 SYGVKD. CDR3 length: 16 amino acids. V lost 0 bases and J lost 1, with 11 bases in between. Source study methods: From reference gene primer amplification, estimates of nucleated cell counts were derived. Measured with immunoSEQ multiplex PCR; TCRdb has only the in-frame clones, and not every one. The V and J calls and the clone size are those of that table, but D and trimming were determined from the DNA. The table has about 270,000 clones, 86% seen once. The chain has TRBV10-3 and TRBJ2-3, with D maybe TRBD1 (6 bases). This receptor was taken from a man aged 40-55 years with active or convalescent COVID-19. Sequencing used peripheral blood. CDR3 protein: CAISESQGRGTDTQYF. In DNA form, the CDR3 reads TGTGCCATCAGTGAGTCGCAGGGGCGGGGCACAGATACGCAGTATTTT.